This entry describes one T cell receptor (beta chain). The RNA input was about 0.5 to 1 ug, and it was reverse transcribed with random hexamers. TCRdb called the immunoSEQ multiplex PCR reads again in MiXCR, with one record for every CDR3 protein. Among 250,000 to 300,000 distinct CDR3 sequences listed, 89% were seen once. CDR1 is SEHNR and CDR2 is FQNEAQ in the germline V gene (reference sequence). This CDR3 has 17 residues. V was clipped by 5 bases and J by 3 bases; unmatched bases: 11. Sequencing targeted TCR beta in blood CD8+ and CD4+ T cells. The data are from a study of CD8 T cells in Susac syndrome.

Material: CD8+ T cells from PBMCs. The rearrangement joins TRBV7-9 to TRBJ2-1; 9 bases are a match to TRBD2. The sequence derives from a human donor with multiple sclerosis. CDR3 residues: CASSPRPPSGDYNEQFF. CDR3 sequence (DNA): TGTGCCAGCAGCCCCCGGCCCCCTAGCGGGGACTACAATGAGCAGTTCTTC.